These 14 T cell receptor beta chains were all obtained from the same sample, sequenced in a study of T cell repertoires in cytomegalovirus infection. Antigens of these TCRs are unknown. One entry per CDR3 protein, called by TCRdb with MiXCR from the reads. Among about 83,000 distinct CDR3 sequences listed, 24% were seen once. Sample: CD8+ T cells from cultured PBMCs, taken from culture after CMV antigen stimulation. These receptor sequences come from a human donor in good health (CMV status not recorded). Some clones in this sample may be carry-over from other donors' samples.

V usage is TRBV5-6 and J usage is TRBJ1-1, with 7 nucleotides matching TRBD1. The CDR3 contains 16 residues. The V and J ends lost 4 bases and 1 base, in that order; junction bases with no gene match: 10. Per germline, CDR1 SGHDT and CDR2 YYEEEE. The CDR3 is CASSAMTGLTNTEAFF. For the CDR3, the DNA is TGTGCCAGCAGCGCGATGACAGGGCTTACGAACACTGAAGCTTTCTTT.

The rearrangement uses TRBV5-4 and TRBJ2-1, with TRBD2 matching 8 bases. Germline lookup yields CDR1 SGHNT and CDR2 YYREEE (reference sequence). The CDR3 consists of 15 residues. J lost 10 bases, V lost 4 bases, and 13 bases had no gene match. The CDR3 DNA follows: TGTGCCAGCAGCGACGGAGAGCGGGGGCTGTTGGAGCAGTTCTTC. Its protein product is CASSDGERGLLEQFF.

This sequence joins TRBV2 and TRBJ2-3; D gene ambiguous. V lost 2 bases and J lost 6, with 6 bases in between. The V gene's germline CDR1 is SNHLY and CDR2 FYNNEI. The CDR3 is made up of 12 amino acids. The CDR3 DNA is TGTGCCAGCAGTGAAATCTCGGATACGCAGTATTTT. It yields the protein CASSEISDTQYF. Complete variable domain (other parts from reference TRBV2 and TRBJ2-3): EPEVTQTPSHQVTQMGQEVILRCVPISNHLYFYWYRQILGQKVEFLVSFYNNEISEKSEIFDDQFSVERPDGSNFTLKIRSTKLEDSAMYFCASSEISDTQYFGPGTRLTVL.

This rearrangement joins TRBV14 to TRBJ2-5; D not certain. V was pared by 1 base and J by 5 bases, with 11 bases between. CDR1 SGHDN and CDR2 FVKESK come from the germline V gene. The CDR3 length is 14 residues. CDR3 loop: CASSQGRAEETQYF. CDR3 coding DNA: TGTGCCAGCAGCCAAGGTCGGGCCGAGGAGACCCAGTACTTC. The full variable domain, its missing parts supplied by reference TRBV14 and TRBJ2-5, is EAGVTQFPSHSVIEKGQTVTLRCDPISGHDNLYWYRRVMGKEIKFLLHFVKESKQDESGMPNNRFLAERTGGTYSTLKVQPAELEDSGVYFCASSQGRAEETQYFGPGTRLLVL.

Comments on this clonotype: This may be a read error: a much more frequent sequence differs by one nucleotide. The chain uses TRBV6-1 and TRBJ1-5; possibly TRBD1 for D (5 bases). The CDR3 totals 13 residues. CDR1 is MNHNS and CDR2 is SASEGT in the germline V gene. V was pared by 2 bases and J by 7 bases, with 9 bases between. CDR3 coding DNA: TGTGCCAGCAGTGAATGTGGGGCCCAGCCCCAGCATTTT. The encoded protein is CASSECGAQPQHF.

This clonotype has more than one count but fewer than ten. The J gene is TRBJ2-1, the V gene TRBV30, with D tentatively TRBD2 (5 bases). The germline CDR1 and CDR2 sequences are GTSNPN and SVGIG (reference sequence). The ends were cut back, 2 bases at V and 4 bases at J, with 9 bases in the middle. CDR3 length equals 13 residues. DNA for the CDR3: TGTGCCTGGAGTCAAGGACTTTACAATGAGCAGTTCTTC. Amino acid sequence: CAWSQGLYNEQFF.

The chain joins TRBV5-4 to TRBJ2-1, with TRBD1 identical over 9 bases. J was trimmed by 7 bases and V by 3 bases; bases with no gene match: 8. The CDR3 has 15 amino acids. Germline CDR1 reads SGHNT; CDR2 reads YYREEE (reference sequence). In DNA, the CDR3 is TGTGCCAGCAGCTCGGAGCCGGGACAGGGAAATGAGCAGTTCTTC. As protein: CASSSEPGQGNEQFF.

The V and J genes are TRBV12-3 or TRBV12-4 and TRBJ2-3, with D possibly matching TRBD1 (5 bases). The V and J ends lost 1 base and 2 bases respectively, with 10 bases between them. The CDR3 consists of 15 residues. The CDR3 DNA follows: TGTGCCAGCAGTTTAGGTCTAGGGGCCACAGATACGCAGTATTTT. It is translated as CASSLGLGATDTQYF.

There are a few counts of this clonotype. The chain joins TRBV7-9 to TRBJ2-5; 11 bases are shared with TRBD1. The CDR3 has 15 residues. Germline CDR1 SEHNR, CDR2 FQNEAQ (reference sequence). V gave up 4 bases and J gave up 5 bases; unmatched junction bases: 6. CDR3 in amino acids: CASSSDRGRRETQYF. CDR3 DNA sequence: TGTGCCAGCAGCTCGGACAGGGGGCGCAGGGAGACCCAGTACTTC.

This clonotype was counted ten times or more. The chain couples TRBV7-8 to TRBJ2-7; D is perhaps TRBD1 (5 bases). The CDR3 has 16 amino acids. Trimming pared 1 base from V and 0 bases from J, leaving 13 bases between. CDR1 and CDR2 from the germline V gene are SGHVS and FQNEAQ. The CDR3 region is CASSLEPFDSSYEQYF. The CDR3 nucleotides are TGTGCCAGCAGCTTAGAGCCATTTGACAGCTCCTACGAGCAGTACTTC.

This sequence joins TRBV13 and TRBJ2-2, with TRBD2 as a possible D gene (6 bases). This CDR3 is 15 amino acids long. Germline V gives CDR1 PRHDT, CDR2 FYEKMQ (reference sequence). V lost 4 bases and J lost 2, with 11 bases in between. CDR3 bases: TGTGCCAGCAGCTACGGGACTCGTAACACCGGGGAGCTGTTTTTT. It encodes CASSYGTRNTGELFF.

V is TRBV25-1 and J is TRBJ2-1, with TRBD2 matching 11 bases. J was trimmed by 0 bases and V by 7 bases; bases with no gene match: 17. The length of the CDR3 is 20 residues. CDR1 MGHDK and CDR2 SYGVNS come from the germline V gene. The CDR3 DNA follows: TGTGCCAGCACCCCCCGGGGTAGCGGGAGGGCCTTGAGCTCCTACAATGAGCAGTTCTTC. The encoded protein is CASTPRGSGRALSSYNEQFF.

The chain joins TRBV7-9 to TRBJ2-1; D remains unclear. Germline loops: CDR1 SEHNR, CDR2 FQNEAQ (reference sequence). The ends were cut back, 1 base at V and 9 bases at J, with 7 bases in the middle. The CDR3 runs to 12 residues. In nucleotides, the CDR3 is TGTGCCAGCAGCTTAGAGGATGGTGAGCAGTTCTTC. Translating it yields CASSLEDGEQFF.

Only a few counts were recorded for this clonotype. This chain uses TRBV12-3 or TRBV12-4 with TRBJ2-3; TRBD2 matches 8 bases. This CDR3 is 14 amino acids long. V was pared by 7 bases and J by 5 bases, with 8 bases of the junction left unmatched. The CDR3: CASTFLAGGDTQYF. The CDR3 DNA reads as TGTGCCAGCACCTTCCTAGCGGGTGGAGATACGCAGTATTTT.